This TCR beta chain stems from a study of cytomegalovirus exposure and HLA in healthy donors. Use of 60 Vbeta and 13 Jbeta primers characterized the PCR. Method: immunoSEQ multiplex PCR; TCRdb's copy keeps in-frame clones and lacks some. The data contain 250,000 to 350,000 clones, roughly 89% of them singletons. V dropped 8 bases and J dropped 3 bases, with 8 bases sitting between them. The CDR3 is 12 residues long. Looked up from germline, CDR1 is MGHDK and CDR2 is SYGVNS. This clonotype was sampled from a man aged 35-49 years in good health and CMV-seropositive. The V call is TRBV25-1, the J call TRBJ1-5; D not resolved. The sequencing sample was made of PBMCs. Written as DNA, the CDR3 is TGTGCCAGCGCAGACAACAATCAGCCCCAGCATTTT. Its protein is CASADNNQPQHF.